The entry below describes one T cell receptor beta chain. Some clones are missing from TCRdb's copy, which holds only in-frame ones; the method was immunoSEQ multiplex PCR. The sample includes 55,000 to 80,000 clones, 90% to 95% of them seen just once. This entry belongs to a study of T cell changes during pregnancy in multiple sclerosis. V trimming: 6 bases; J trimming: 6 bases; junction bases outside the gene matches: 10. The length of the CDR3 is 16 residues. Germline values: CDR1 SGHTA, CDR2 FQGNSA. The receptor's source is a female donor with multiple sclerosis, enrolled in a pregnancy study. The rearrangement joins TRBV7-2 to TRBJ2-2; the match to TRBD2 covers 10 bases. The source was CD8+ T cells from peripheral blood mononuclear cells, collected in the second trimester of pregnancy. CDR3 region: CASRHSSGSWAGELFF. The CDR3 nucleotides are TGTGCCAGCAGGCACTCTAGCGGGAGTTGGGCCGGGGAGCTGTTTTTT.